At least ten counts were recorded for the clone carrying this T cell receptor beta chain. The antigen remains undetermined. In building TCR beta libraries, iRepertoire HTBI primers were used together with Arm-PCR of CDR3 regions. TCRdb recomputed calls from the multiplex PCR reads with MiXCR, one row per CDR3 protein. The sample contains 550,000 to 600,000 distinct CDR3 sequences, roughly 15% of which appear only once. V lost 6 bases, J lost 3 bases, and 17 bases lay in between. The CDR3 is 15 residues long. The data derive from a study of regulatory T cells in long-lasting Graves disease. Study-level points and caveats: Persistent patients shared more public clonotypes (about 2,600) than new patients (roughly 970). Persistent cases favored TRBV28, TRBJ1-2 and TRBJ2-5.

This sample's time point: newly diagnosed GD, antithyroid drugs for less than 3 months. The authors made the TCR library using RNA they extracted from PBMCs. The peripheral blood volume drawn was around 9.6 milliliters, and it was collected into EDTA tubes. Another study also made use of these data, one on T cells in Graves' hyperthyroidism and ophthalmopathy. This second study notes: Model predictions of ophthalmopathy came a median around 6.5 months before onset.

Sample: peripheral blood mononuclear cells (PBMCs), taken at new diagnosis, from a patient treated with antithyroid drugs. V and J are TRBV12-3 or TRBV12-4 and TRBJ2-5, with D tentatively TRBD2 (5 bases). The sequence was obtained from a man aged 18 to 29 with Graves disease. The CDR3 DNA reads as TGTGCCAGCAGCGGGCCGGGGTGGAACGAAGAGACCCAGTACTTC. Its translation is CASSGPGWNEETQYF.